Given below is one T cell receptor (beta chain) in context. Methods used by the authors: Researchers report that nucleated cell counts were estimated from reference gene primer amplification. Libraries were prepared by immunoSEQ multiplex PCR; TCRdb keeps only in-frame clonotypes and omits some of them. The V and J calls and the clone size are those of that table, but D and trimming were determined from the DNA. Found here are approximately 150,000 clones, approximately 86% of them singletons; the top ten hold roughly 8.4%. The entry originates in a study of blood T cell repertoires in COVID-19. The germline V and J ends were trimmed by 5 bases and 4 bases, with 14 bases remaining between them. The CDR3 sequence is 14 residues long. From germline, CDR1 is SEHNR and CDR2 FQNEAQ (reference sequence).

The sequenced material came from peripheral blood. The gene calls are TRBV7-9 and TRBJ1-1, with D perhaps matching TRBD1 (5 bases). The receptor comes from a woman older than 75 with COVID-19, enrolled during active disease. CDR3 nucleotides: TGTGCCAGCAGCCCGGGGGGGTCCACCACTGAAGCTTTCTTT. Translation gives CASSPGGSTTEAFF.